A selection of T cell receptor beta chains follows, all from one sample in a study of OX40 agonist ivuxolimab in advanced cancers. Here immunoSEQ multiplex PCR was the method, and the copy in TCRdb shows in-frame clones only, minus some. Of some 30,000 clones in the sample, over 60% were seen once. The specimen comprised CD4+ or CD8+ T cells sorted from blood, sampled in a trial of the OX40 agonist ivuxolimab. The receptors were sampled from an adult with an advanced solid tumor such as melanoma, head and neck, liver or kidney cancer. The CDR3 runs from the conserved cysteine through the conserved F or W. Fields, in order: clone size, J gene, V gene, D gene, CDR3 DNA, CDR3 protein. A D gene is named only where the DNA matches it firmly. Not every row has a clone size; where given, it reads once, few, many or a size class.

-	TRBJ2-5	TRBV6-5	-	TGTGCCAGCAGTTACGCGTGGAAGGATGAGACCCAGTACTTC	CASSYAWKDETQYF
-	TRBJ2-7	TRBV15	-	TGTGCCACCAGCAGCCTTGGAGGAGCCAGAAGCTCCTACGAGCAGTACTTC	CATSSLGGARSSYEQYF
-	TRBJ1-1	TRBV11-2	-	TGTGCCAGCAGCTTAGGGGTCCAAGGGAACACTGAAGCTTTCTTT	CASSLGVQGNTEAFF
-	TRBJ2-1	TRBV14	-	TGTGCCAGCAGCCAAGGAGTAATAGGTTCAGGGTTCTTC	CASSQGVIGSGFF
-	TRBJ2-1	TRBV11-3	-	TGTGCCAGCAGCCAACAGCTTAACAATGAGCAGTTCTTC	CASSQQLNNEQFF
-	TRBJ2-3	TRBV6-4	TRBD2	TGTGCCAGCAGTTGGACTAGCGGGGGGACAGATACGCAGTATTTT	CASSWTSGGTDTQYF
few	TRBJ1-3	TRBV7-6	-	TGTGCCAGCAGCTTGCGAAGGGCAGGGTATGCCGCCTCTGGAAACACCATATATTTT	CASSLRRAGYAASGNTIYF
-	TRBJ2-3	TRBV5-4	-	TGTGCCAGCAGGTCCCTGGGGGGTTTAGATACGCAGTATTTT	CASRSLGGLDTQYF
-	TRBJ2-7	TRBV7-2	-	TGTGCCAGCAGACAAAGCCGCGGGACCGATCCCTACGAGCAGTACTTC	CASRQSRGTDPYEQYF
-	TRBJ2-7	TRBV4-2	-	TGTGCCAGCAGCCAAGCGGAAGGGGAGGCCGAGCAGTACTTC	CASSQAEGEAEQYF
-	TRBJ1-5	TRBV9	-	TGTGCCAGCAGCGTAGAGGCTGGGTCCAATCAGCCCCAGCATTTT	CASSVEAGSNQPQHF
-	TRBJ2-1	TRBV11-3	-	TGTGCCAGCATTGGAGCGCGGGGATCAGACTACAATGAGCAGTTCTTC	CASIGARGSDYNEQFF
-	TRBJ2-1	TRBV19	-	TGTGCCAGTAGTATACCTCCGCGGGGTTACTACAATGAGCAGTTCTTC	CASSIPPRGYYNEQFF
once	TRBJ2-3	TRBV6-1	-	TGTGCCAGCAAGGGACTTCGCACAGATACGCAGTATTTT	CASKGLRTDTQYF
few	TRBJ2-7	TRBV25-1	-	TGTGCCAGCAGTGACAGGTACGAGCAGTACTTC	CASSDRYEQYF
-	TRBJ1-1	TRBV25-1	TRBD1	TGTGCCAGCAGTCCACGGACAGGGATGAACACTGAAGCTTTCTTT	CASSPRTGMNTEAFF
once	TRBJ2-2	TRBV4-1	TRBD2	TGCGCCAGCAGCCATTTTAGCGGGGGGGCCCCCGGGGAGCTGTTTTTT	CASSHFSGGAPGELFF
few	TRBJ2-1	TRBV4-1	TRBD1	TGCGCCAGCAGCCAAGATTCACGGGACAGGGCCTACAATGAGCAGTTCTTC	CASSQDSRDRAYNEQFF
-	TRBJ2-5	TRBV11-2	TRBD1	TGTGCCAGCAGCTTAACGACCGAGGGCAGGGACAGGGGGCAAAAGACCCAGTACTTC	CASSLTTEGRDRGQKTQYF
-	TRBJ2-5	TRBV9	-	TGTGCCAGCAGCGTAGGGGGACTGCTGGAGACCCAGTACTTC	CASSVGGLLETQYF
-	TRBJ1-5	TRBV6-5	-	TGTGCCACCCAACGGGGACCCTATCAGCCCCAGCATTTT	CATQRGPYQPQHF
once	TRBJ1-2	TRBV6-6	-	TGTGCCAGCAGTTACGTCGGCGGTGGCTACACCTTC	CASSYVGGGYTF
once	TRBJ1-1	TRBV5-4	TRBD1	TGTGCCAGCAGCTCCGGTACCGACAGGGAAGGTGGAGCTTTCTTT	CASSSGTDREGGAFF
few	TRBJ1-1	TRBV9	TRBD1	TGTGCCAGCAGCTTCGGACAGGGCACTGAAGCTTTCTTT	CASSFGQGTEAFF
-	TRBJ2-3	TRBV11-1	TRBD1	TGTGCCAGCAGCAAAAGGACAGGGGGCTTCGGGACAGATACGCAGTATTTT	CASSKRTGGFGTDTQYF
once	TRBJ2-1	TRBV2	TRBD2	TGTGCCAGCAACCTCGCGGGGGGCTCACACAATGAGCAGTTCTTC	CASNLAGGSHNEQFF
-	TRBJ2-2	TRBV19	-	TGTGCCAGTAGTACGCAGTACAGGGTCCCCGGGGAGCTGTTTTTT	CASSTQYRVPGELFF
-	TRBJ2-1	TRBV30	-	TGTGCCTGGAGTGCATGGGACAATGAGCAGTTCTTC	CAWSAWDNEQFF
-	TRBJ2-1	TRBV7-9	TRBD2	TGTGCCAGCAGCCTTAGCGGGGGTCTTTACAATGAGCAGTTCTTC	CASSLSGGLYNEQFF
few	TRBJ1-5	TRBV27	-	TGTGCCAGCAGTTTCGGACGGTTTAGCAATCAGCCCCAGCATTTT	CASSFGRFSNQPQHF
few	TRBJ1-6	TRBV27	-	TGTGCCAGCAGTTTACAGGCCTCTACCTATAATTCACCCCTCCACTTT	CASSLQASTYNSPLHF
-	TRBJ2-1	TRBV12-5	TRBD2	TGTGCTAGTGGTTTGGTACTAGCGGGAGCCAATGAGCAGTTCTTC	CASGLVLAGANEQFF